This entry is about one TCR beta chain. Its antigen is not known. The record originates from a study of shared clonotypes between healthy human individuals. V dropped 7 bases and J dropped 5 bases, with 17 bases sitting between them. Per the germline V gene, CDR1 is LNHDA and CDR2 is SQIVND (reference sequence). The CDR3 contains 15 residues. Donation came from healthy HIV-negative adults that had no recent acute infections or vaccinations. General study points: Sorted-subset samples were not fully sequenced, rarefaction indicated. Limitation of the genetic and exposure-history diversity represented came from the few donors.

The data were produced by immunoSEQ multiplex PCR, yet TCRdb's version contains in-frame clones alone and is incomplete. The sample has roughly 2,300,000 clones; around 90% are singletons. This rearrangement joins TRBV19 to TRBJ2-2, with TRBD2 as a possible D gene (6 bases). The TCR sequence derives from a man younger than 35 in good health. Some clones in this sample may be carry-over from other donors' samples. Sequencing used naive CD4+ T cells from PBMCs. The subset is: CD45RA+ positively selected. The CDR3 nucleotides are TGTGCCAGTATGGGGGGACTGTACCCGACCGGGGAGCTGTTTTTT. It encodes CASMGGLYPTGELFF.